The sequence of this T cell receptor (beta chain) was determined in a study of beta chain features in type 1 diabetes. Findings and caveats of the study: A closer apparent resemblance between naive, central memory and Treg TCRB repertoires was seen in patients than in healthy donors. Moderate but significant shortening of TCRB CDR3s was recorded in all four CD4+ subsets from Type 1 diabetes patients.

This clone was counted between two and nine times. Its antigen is still unknown. Each of the CD4+ naive, central memory, regulatory and stem cell-like memory populations was sorted via CD45RO/CCR7/CD25/CD127/CD95/CD27. Every bit of the isolated RNA underwent reverse transcription, so sequencing read expressed TCRB transcripts. Using immunoSEQ multiplex PCR, the repertoire was profiled, and TCRdb retains in-frame clones only, with some absent. The sample holds roughly 160,000 clones, about 8.3% seen once. V shed 5 bases, J shed 5 bases, and the junction held 8 bases outside the gene matches. Germline CDR1 reads SGHTA; CDR2 reads FQGNSA. The CDR3 is 15 residues long.

The TCR comes from a woman under 30 with type 1 diabetes. The chain combines TRBV7-2 with TRBJ2-5, with 10 bases fitting TRBD1. The sequencing sample was made of central memory CD4+ T cells from blood. CDR3 DNA: TGTGCCAGCAGCCCCCGACAGGGGGCTTGGGAGACCCAGTACTTC. Protein product: CASSPRQGAWETQYF.